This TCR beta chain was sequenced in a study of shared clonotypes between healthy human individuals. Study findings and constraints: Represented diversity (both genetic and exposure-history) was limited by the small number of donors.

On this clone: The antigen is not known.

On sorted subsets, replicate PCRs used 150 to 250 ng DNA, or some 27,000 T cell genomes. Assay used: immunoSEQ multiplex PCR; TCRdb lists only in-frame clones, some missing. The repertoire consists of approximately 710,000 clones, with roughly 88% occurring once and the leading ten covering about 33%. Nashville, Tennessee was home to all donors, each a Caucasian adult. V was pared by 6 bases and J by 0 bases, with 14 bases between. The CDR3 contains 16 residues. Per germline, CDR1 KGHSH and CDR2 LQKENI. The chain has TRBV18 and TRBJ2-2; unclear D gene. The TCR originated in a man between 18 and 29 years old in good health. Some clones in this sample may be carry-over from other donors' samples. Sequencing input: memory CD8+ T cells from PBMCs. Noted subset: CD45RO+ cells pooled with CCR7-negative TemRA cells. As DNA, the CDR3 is TGTGCCAGCTCCCCCACGGACGCGACGAACACCGGGGAGCTGTTTTTT. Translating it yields CASSPTDATNTGELFF. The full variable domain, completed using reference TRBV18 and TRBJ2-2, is NAGVMQNPRHLVRRRGQEARLRCSPMKGHSHVYWYRQLPEEGLKFMVYLQKENIIDESGMPKERFSAEFPKEGPSILRIQQVVRGDSAAYFCASSPTDATNTGELFFGEGSRLTVL.